A single sample gave rise to the 20 T cell receptor beta chains below, sequenced in a study of blood T cell repertoires in COVID-19. TCRdb's copy holds only in-frame clones and misses some; the assay was immunoSEQ multiplex PCR. This sample has 60,000 to 70,000 clones; 70% to 90% occur once, and the top ten carry around 1.4%. The sample consisted of peripheral blood. The source is a woman between 55 and 75 years old with acute or convalescent COVID-19.

About this clone: The sample contains more than one DNA sequence encoding this CDR3. The chain combines TRBV10-2 with TRBJ1-1; 12 nucleotides line up with TRBD1. Trimming removed 6 bases from V and 1 base from J; junction bases left unmatched: 0. The CDR3 loop spans 14 amino acids. The germline V gene encodes CDR1 WSHSY and CDR2 SAAADI. The CDR3 is CASRGQGANTEAFF. For the CDR3, the DNA is TGCGCCAGCAGGGGACAGGGGGCGAACACTGAAGCTTTCTTT.

This sequence joins TRBV28 and TRBJ1-5; D ambiguous. Trimming removed 6 bases at V and 1 base at J, with 4 bases between. Germline V CDR1 and CDR2: MDHEN, SYDVKM. The CDR3 runs to 12 residues. The CDR3 sequence: CASSESNQPQHF. DNA of the CDR3: TGTGCCAGCAGCGAGAGCAATCAGCCCCAGCATTTT.

This clone was observed a single time. DNA of the CDR3: TGTGCCAGCAGCTTTGCAGGCTCCTATAATTCACCCCTCCACTTT. Amino acids: CASSFAGSYNSPLHF. The chain employs TRBV7-2 and TRBJ1-6; D gene unclear. V lost 3 bases to trimming and J lost 0 bases, with 6 bases between them. The CDR3 totals 15 residues. Germline CDR1 and CDR2: SGHTA and FQGNSA. Full variable domain (remainder filled in from reference TRBV7-2 and TRBJ1-6): GAGVSQSPSNKVTEKGKDVELRCDPISGHTALYWYRQSLGQGLEFLIYFQGNSAPDKSGLPSDRFSAERTGGSVSTLTIQRTQQEDSAVYLCASSFAGSYNSPLHFGNGTRLTVT.

The CDR3 sequence is CSAYGGYGYTF. CDR3 DNA sequence: TGCAGTGCTTACGGGGGCTATGGCTACACCTTC. The chain carries TRBV20-1 and TRBJ1-2, with a tentative D call TRBD1 (5 bases). This CDR3 is 11 amino acids long. Germline CDR1 DFQATT, CDR2 SNEGSKA (reference sequence). Trimming removed 5 bases at V and 4 bases at J, with 8 bases between.

On this clone itself: Other DNA sequences in the sample encode the same CDR3. V and J are TRBV12-3 or TRBV12-4 and TRBJ2-5; D possibly corresponds to TRBD2 (5 bases). V gave up 0 bases and J gave up 5 bases, with 7 bases separating them. This CDR3 is 13 amino acids long. The CDR3 spells CASSLAGAETQYF. CDR3 sequence (DNA): TGTGCCAGCAGTTTAGCGGGAGCGGAGACCCAGTACTTC.

The rearrangement links TRBV7-6 to TRBJ2-3, with 13 bases aligning to TRBD2. The CDR3 runs to 18 residues. V shed 4 bases, J shed 0 bases, and the junction held 7 bases outside the gene matches. Per the germline V gene, CDR1 is SGHVS and CDR2 is FNYEAQ. The CDR3 here is CASSWGLAGRASTDTQYF. CDR3 sequence (DNA): TGTGCCAGCAGCTGGGGACTAGCGGGGCGTGCTAGCACAGATACGCAGTATTTT.

V usage is TRBV7-2 and J usage is TRBJ1-2; 7 positions agree with TRBD1. Looked up from germline, CDR1 is SGHTA and CDR2 is FQGNSA. Trimming cost V 9 bases and J 8 bases; bases outside gene matches: 18. This CDR3 is built from 15 residues. The DNA of the CDR3 is TGTGCCAGTATACCCTCAAACAGGGGTTCGGGGGGCTACACCTTC. Translating gives CASIPSNRGSGGYTF.

This rearrangement joins TRBV10-3 to TRBJ2-3; D is unresolved. Between the trimmed V and J ends, which lost 6 bases and 2 bases, there was a span of 6 bases. The CDR3 spans 12 residues. The germline gives CDR1 ENHRY, CDR2 SYGVKD. CDR3 sequence: CAIRQNTDTQYF. The CDR3 DNA reads as TGTGCCATCAGACAAAACACAGATACGCAGTATTTT.

The chain uses TRBV4-1 and TRBJ1-5; 8 positions match TRBD1. Germline CDR1 and CDR2: MGHRA and YSYEKL. Unmatched junction bases numbered 5, after V lost 0 bases and J lost 7 bases. This CDR3 has 15 amino acids. DNA of the CDR3: TGCGCCAGCAGCCAAGATTGGACAGGGCGGCAGCCCCAGCATTTT. The encoded protein is CASSQDWTGRQPQHF.

V usage is TRBV7-2 and J usage is TRBJ1-1; D gene uncertain. Looked up from germline, CDR1 is SGHTA and CDR2 is FQGNSA. The CDR3 is 12 residues long. The V gene lost 5 bases and the J gene lost 4 bases, with 8 bases spanning the gap. CDR3 nucleotide sequence: TGTGCCAGCAGCCCGTTTAGCACTGAAGCTTTCTTT. It translates to CASSPFSTEAFF.

This clone was counted a single time. This chain uses TRBV19 with TRBJ2-1; D gene uncertain. Looked up from germline, CDR1 is LNHDA and CDR2 is SQIVND (reference sequence). Trimming took 6 bases from V and 0 from J, leaving 6 bases between them. The CDR3 is 13 amino acids. CDR3: CASSPSSYNEQFF. CDR3 DNA: TGTGCCAGTAGCCCCAGCTCCTACAATGAGCAGTTCTTC.

V and J are TRBV5-1 and TRBJ1-4, with D perhaps TRBD1 (5 bases). The germline V and J ends were trimmed by 5 bases and 4 bases, with 12 bases remaining between them. Looked up from germline, CDR1 is SGHRS and CDR2 is YFSETQ. CDR3 length: 14 residues. Here the CDR3 DNA reads TGCGCCAGCAGGCGGGGGGAAGATAATGAAAAACTGTTTTTT. Translating gives CASRRGEDNEKLFF.

The chain joins TRBV6-9 to TRBJ1-5; the D is unclear. The CDR3 totals 14 residues. V was trimmed by 3 bases and J by 7 bases, leaving 13 bases between them. Germline V gives CDR1 MNHGY, CDR2 SVAAGI. The CDR3 DNA sequence: TGTGCCAGCAGTTACGGGAGGGATGGGCAGCCCCAGCATTTT. Amino acids: CASSYGRDGQPQHF.

The V gene is TRBV7-2, the J gene TRBJ1-5; possible D gene TRBD1, 5 bases. CDR1 and CDR2 from the germline V gene are SGHTA and FQGNSA. This CDR3 has 13 amino acids. V was clipped by 2 bases and J by 9 bases, with 11 bases between them. Written as DNA, the CDR3 is TGTGCCAGCAGCTTACAGGGTCTTTCGCCCCAGCATTTT. It encodes CASSLQGLSPQHF.

This rearrangement joins TRBV10-3 to TRBJ2-3; 7 positions agree with TRBD2. The CDR3 loop spans 12 amino acids. CDR1 and CDR2 from the germline V gene are ENHRY and SYGVKD. J lost 4 bases, V lost 11 bases, and 6 bases had no gene match. CDR3 nucleotides: TGTGCCTCACATGGGGGGGCAGATACGCAGTATTTT. Translating it yields CASHGGADTQYF.

The rearrangement uses TRBV19 and TRBJ2-2; a possible D gene is TRBD1 (6 bases). The CDR3 is 14 amino acids. Germline V lookup: CDR1 LNHDA, CDR2 SQIVND (reference sequence). V lost 1 base and J 5 bases, leaving 8 bases between the germline ends. The CDR3 sequence: CASSIAGETGELFF. The CDR3 DNA is TGTGCCAGTAGTATAGCAGGGGAGACCGGGGAGCTGTTTTTT. Supplemented by reference TRBV19 and TRBJ2-2, the full variable domain reads DGGITQSPKYLFRKEGQNVTLSCEQNLNHDAMYWYRQDPGQGLRLIYYSQIVNDFQKGDIAEGYSVSREKKESFPLTVTSAQKNPTAFYLCASSIAGETGELFFGEGSRLTVL.

The chain couples TRBV7-9 to TRBJ2-1; possible D gene TRBD2, 7 bases. Trimming shortened V by 8 bases and J by 5 bases, and 16 bases separated the two germline ends. Germline V lookup: CDR1 SEHNR, CDR2 FQNEAQ (reference sequence). The CDR3 is made up of 14 amino acids. The DNA of the CDR3 is TGTGCCAGCCCTCGGGGGGCCGGGAACAATGAGCAGTTCTTC. As protein: CASPRGAGNNEQFF.

This chain links TRBV28 with TRBJ1-3, with a possible D match to TRBD1 (5 bases). The CDR3 contains 17 residues. Trimming pared 1 base from V and 0 bases from J, leaving 13 bases between. Germline values: CDR1 MDHEN, CDR2 SYDVKM. CDR3 residues: CASSLSGGLSSGNTIYF. CDR3 DNA: TGTGCCAGCAGTTTATCGGGGGGGTTGAGCTCTGGAAACACCATATATTTT.

This sequence joins TRBV5-5 and TRBJ2-3; no definite D call. Germline loops: CDR1 SGHKS, CDR2 YYEKEE (reference sequence). Trimming stripped 4 bases from V and 2 bases from J, with 8 bases between. The CDR3 has 13 amino acids. The CDR3 DNA sequence: TGTGCCAGCAGCCCCGGTTCCACAGATACGCAGTATTTT. Protein: CASSPGSTDTQYF.

The chain joins TRBV7-2 to TRBJ2-7, with TRBD1 identical over 9 bases. This CDR3 is 15 amino acids long. Per germline, CDR1 SGHTA and CDR2 FQGNSA. Losses at the gene ends were 2 bases for V and 3 bases for J; bases not matched to a gene: 5. The CDR3 DNA reads as TGTGCCAGCAGCTTAACCGGGACAGGGAACTACGAGCAGTACTTC. It translates to CASSLTGTGNYEQYF. Full variable domain (outside the CDR3, taken from reference TRBV7-2 and TRBJ2-7): GAGVSQSPSNKVTEKGKDVELRCDPISGHTALYWYRQSLGQGLEFLIYFQGNSAPDKSGLPSDRFSAERTGGSVSTLTIQRTQQEDSAVYLCASSLTGTGNYEQYFGPGTRLTVT.